This TCR beta chain appears in the sequencing data of a study of CD8+ T cells in alopecia areata. Study-wide background: Patients in the treated group were given tofacitinib by mouth, 5 to 10 mg twice a day. Regarding the study as a whole: Between patients, shared TCR sequences were less clear than in mice. This was possibly due in part to HLA diversity in the patient population. Normal scalp showed lower clonality than lesional scalp, especially alopecia totalis/universalis.

The authors extracted RNA and reverse transcribed it into cDNA as the sequencing template. Generated by immunoSEQ multiplex PCR, the TCRdb table keeps only in-frame clones and is missing some. Of about 150,000 clones in the sample, approximately 45% are singletons; the top ten hold around 7%. Note on this clone: Its antigen is unknown.

Alopecia areata patients provided lesional scalp punch biopsies and peripheral blood, both collected for the study. The germline V gene has CDR1 SQVTM and CDR2 ANQGSEA. J was trimmed by 2 bases and V by 7 bases; bases with no gene match: 13. The CDR3 covers 16 residues. The source is a human donor with alopecia areata. Sequences were obtained from CD4+ T cells sorted from blood. The chain carries TRBV29-1 and TRBJ2-3; 9 positions match TRBD2. The CDR3 reads CSAAGGRVPYTDTQYF. Written as DNA, the CDR3 is TGCAGCGCCGCGGGGGGGAGGGTCCCGTACACAGATACGCAGTATTTT.